Each of the 26 T cell receptor beta chains below was sequenced from the same sample in a study of patients and donors after allogeneic stem cell transplantation. TCRdb re-called the RT-PCR reads through MiXCR, storing one row per CDR3 protein. The table has hundreds of distinct CDR3 sequences, less than 2.5% seen once. The sequencing sample was made of blood, either unsorted or a sorted T cell fraction (not recorded which). Receptors originate from a human donor who was either an allogeneic HSCT recipient or a stem cell or donor lymphocyte infusion donor (not recorded which). It is not recorded whose cells these are; they may come from a transplant donor.

J is TRBJ2-3 and V is TRBV4-2; 12 nucleotides match TRBD2. Germline CDR1 reads LGHNA; CDR2 reads YNFKEQ. This CDR3 comprises 15 residues. Trimming at V came to 7 bases and at J to 6 bases, leaving 8 bases not matched to a gene. In DNA, the CDR3 is TGTGCCAGCAAGAGCGGACTAGCGGGGATGGATACGCAGTATTTT. Its protein product is CASKSGLAGMDTQYF.

By share of the sample, this clonotype is medium-sized (0.01 to 0.1%). The rearrangement links TRBV20-1 to TRBJ1-2; no definite D call. Per the germline V gene, CDR1 is DFQATT and CDR2 is SNEGSKA (reference sequence). The CDR3 extends over 13 amino acids. V shed 3 bases and J shed 3 bases, with 11 bases lying between them. CDR3: CSASQVSYYGYTF. Here the CDR3 DNA reads TGCAGTGCTAGTCAGGTCAGCTACTATGGCTACACCTTC.

This clonotype is medium-sized by share. The CDR3 bases are TGCAGCTCCGAGGAGGGGCATTCAGATACGCAGTATTTT. This gives the protein CSSEEGHSDTQYF. The chain uses TRBV29-1 and TRBJ2-3, with D maybe TRBD2 (6 bases). Germline V gene sequence: CDR1 SQVTM, CDR2 ANQGSEA. The CDR3 totals 13 residues. The ends were cut back, 8 bases at V and 4 bases at J, with 16 bases in the middle.

By frequency in the sample, this clonotype is medium-sized. The rearrangement joins TRBV13 to TRBJ2-1; D is possibly TRBD2 (5 bases). The CDR3 is 13 amino acids. Deletions cut 5 bases from V and 9 bases from J, with 14 bases between. Looked up from germline, CDR1 is PRHDT and CDR2 is FYEKMQ (reference sequence). DNA of the CDR3: TGTGCCAGCAGCCCACGGACTTTAGTTGAGCAGTTCTTC. Its translation is CASSPRTLVEQFF.

By sample fraction, this clonotype is large (0.1 to 1%). The genes are TRBV7-3 and TRBJ2-2; the D is unclear. The germline V gene has CDR1 SGHTA and CDR2 FQGTGA. The CDR3 loop spans 12 amino acids. Trimming shortened V by 5 bases and J by 6 bases, and 7 bases separated the two germline ends. The CDR3, as DNA: TGTGCCAGCAGCCCCAGTTCCGGGGAGCTGTTTTTT. This sequence encodes CASSPSSGELFF.

This clonotype is labeled as medium-sized. The chain combines TRBV7-8 with TRBJ2-5; D is unclear. The CDR3 has 14 amino acids. Trimming shortened V by 1 base and J by 8 bases, and 14 bases separated the two germline ends. Germline V gene lookup returns CDR1 SGHVS and CDR2 FQNEAQ. For the CDR3, the DNA is TGTGCCAGCAGCTTAGAATTACACAGTTCTACCCAGTACTTC. Its protein product is CASSLELHSSTQYF.

This clonotype is classed as medium-sized. The rearrangement joins TRBV7-8 to TRBJ1-2; 11 nucleotides match TRBD1. V shed 5 bases, J shed 8 bases, and the junction held 13 bases outside the gene matches. Germline loops: CDR1 SGHVS, CDR2 FQNEAQ. The CDR3 covers 16 residues. The CDR3 nucleotides are TGTGCCAGCAGCACAAATCCGGGACAGGGGGTTGTAGGCTACACCTTC. Its translation: CASSTNPGQGVVGYTF.

This clonotype is labeled medium-sized. The rearrangement uses TRBV6-2 or TRBV6-3 and TRBJ2-7; TRBD1 matches 9 bases. V was pared by 5 bases and J by 1 base, with 9 bases of the junction left unmatched. The germline CDR1 and CDR2 sequences are MNHEY and SVGEGT. The CDR3 is 16 residues long. CDR3 residues: CASSLTRDRVSYEQYF. The DNA for the CDR3 is TGTGCCAGCAGTCTTACCCGGGACAGGGTTTCCTACGAGCAGTACTTC.

By its share, this clonotype is large. The chain is built from TRBV5-1 and TRBJ2-1; possibly TRBD2 for D (6 bases). This CDR3 is built from 12 residues. Trimming left V 2 bases short and J 8 bases short, with 8 bases between. Germline CDR1 and CDR2: SGHRS and YFSETQ. For the CDR3, the DNA is TGCGCCAGCAGCTTTGGGGGGTATGAGCAGTTCTTC. Residues: CASSFGGYEQFF.

This clonotype is termed medium-sized (0.01 to 0.1%). V gene TRBV27 combines with J gene TRBJ2-3; the match to TRBD2 covers 7 bases. Germline V CDR1 and CDR2: MNHEY, SMNVEV (reference sequence). J gave up 1 base and V 3 bases, and 10 bases lay outside the gene matches. The CDR3 length is 17 residues. CDR3 loop: CASSFYPGGGGTDTQYF. The CDR3, as DNA: TGTGCCAGCAGTTTTTATCCGGGGGGAGGAGGCACAGATACGCAGTATTTT.

This clonotype rates as large (0.1 to 1%). J is TRBJ1-1 and V is TRBV25-1; tentatively, D is TRBD1 (6 bases). Germline V gene data show CDR1 as MGHDK and CDR2 as SYGVNS. The CDR3 contains 14 residues. V lost 3 bases and J 0 bases, leaving 8 bases between the germline ends. The DNA for the CDR3 is TGTGCCAGCAGTGATCAGGGGATGAACACTGAAGCTTTCTTT. As protein: CASSDQGMNTEAFF.

This clonotype is classed as large. The J gene is TRBJ1-2, the V gene TRBV20-1; D might be TRBD1 (6 bases). The CDR3 has 13 amino acids. CDR1 DFQATT and CDR2 SNEGSKA come from the germline V gene (reference sequence). Trimming shortened V by 3 bases and J by 3 bases, and 11 bases separated the two germline ends. CDR3 region: CSASSRTDYGYTF. The DNA for the CDR3 is TGCAGTGCTAGTTCTCGGACAGACTATGGCTACACCTTC.

In its sample, this clonotype is medium-sized. The chain employs TRBV6-5 and TRBJ1-1, with D possibly matching TRBD1 (6 bases). There are 13 residues in the CDR3. In germline, CDR1 is MNHEY, CDR2 SVGAGI. V was shortened by 0 bases and J by 5 bases, with 7 bases between the two germline ends. The CDR3 loop reads CASSYSQGTEAFF. In nucleotides, the CDR3 is TGTGCCAGCAGTTACTCACAGGGTACTGAAGCTTTCTTT.

This clonotype is judged large (0.1 to 1%). The gene calls are TRBV21-1 and TRBJ2-3; TRBD2, the table's D call, was not compared with the DNA. TRBV21-1 is flagged as a pseudogene. CDR3 length equals 15 residues. CDR3 nucleotide sequence: TGTGCCAGCAGTTTGGAGGGAGACTCCTGTAATACGCAGTATTTT. Translated, it gives CASSLEGDSCNTQYF.

Judged by abundance, this clonotype is large. The V and J genes are TRBV7-9 and TRBJ1-6; D possibly corresponds to TRBD1 (5 bases). The V end was cut by 6 bases, the J end by 5 bases, with 8 bases between. Germline-derived CDR1 and CDR2 are SEHNR and FQNEAQ (reference sequence). The CDR3 length is 13 residues. CDR3 sequence (DNA): TGTGCCAGCAGGCCGGGGGATAATTCACCCCTCCACTTT. Translated, it gives CASRPGDNSPLHF.

This clonotype is labeled as medium-sized (0.01 to 0.1%). The chain carries TRBV6-2 or TRBV6-3 and TRBJ1-1, with a weak D call TRBD1 (6 bases). The CDR3 runs to 14 residues. Trimming took off 5 bases at V and 1 base at J, with 11 bases between the two ends. Germline V gene data show CDR1 as MNHEY and CDR2 as SVGEGT. CDR3 sequence: CASSAGASNTEAFF. CDR3 coding DNA: TGTGCCAGCAGTGCGGGGGCATCGAACACTGAAGCTTTCTTT.

This clonotype qualifies as medium-sized. V is TRBV4-1 and J is TRBJ1-1; tentative D call: TRBD1 (5 bases). The CDR3 totals 15 residues. CDR1 and CDR2 (germline): MGHRA, YSYEKL. V was pared by 4 bases and J by 5 bases, with 17 bases between. This CDR3 is CASSPSPGHWTEAFF. Written as DNA, the CDR3 is TGCGCCAGCAGCCCAAGTCCCGGACATTGGACTGAAGCTTTCTTT.

Judged by abundance, this clonotype is medium-sized. This sequence joins TRBV7-9 and TRBJ2-1; 9 nucleotides agree with TRBD1. The CDR3 totals 15 residues. Trimming at V came to 1 base and at J to 6 bases, leaving 4 bases not matched to a gene. Germline assignment: CDR1 SEHNR and CDR2 FQNEAQ (reference sequence). CDR3 region: CASSLDGTGSNEQFF. The CDR3 DNA reads TGTGCCAGCAGCTTAGACGGGACAGGGTCCAATGAGCAGTTCTTC.

By share of the sample, this clonotype is medium-sized. This chain uses TRBV7-9 with TRBJ1-2, with 12 bases identical to TRBD1. The V gene's germline CDR1 is SEHNR and CDR2 FQNEAQ (reference sequence). CDR3 length: 17 amino acids. J lost 0 bases, V lost 4 bases, and 6 bases had no gene match. For the CDR3, the DNA is TGTGCCAGCAGCTCTCGGGACAGGGGGCTCTCTAACTATGGCTACACCTTC. Translation gives CASSSRDRGLSNYGYTF.

This clonotype is termed medium-sized. This chain uses TRBV20-1 with TRBJ2-1; 7 positions agree with TRBD1. The V gene end was trimmed by 5 bases and the J gene end by 0 bases; junction bases not matched to a gene: 7. From germline, CDR1 is DFQATT and CDR2 SNEGSKA (reference sequence). This CDR3 comprises 15 residues. CDR3 in DNA: TGCAGTGCTGTACCGGGACAGCTCTCCTACAATGAGCAGTTCTTC. Protein: CSAVPGQLSYNEQFF.

This clonotype is judged medium-sized. The chain joins TRBV5-6 to TRBJ2-6; D gene uncertain. The CDR3 sequence is 14 residues long. The germline gives CDR1 SGHDT, CDR2 YYEEEE. The V and J ends lost 2 bases and 0 bases respectively, with 3 bases between them. The CDR3 DNA is TGTGCCAGCAGCTTTTTCTCTGGGGCCAACGTCCTGACTTTC. Protein sequence: CASSFFSGANVLTF.

In its sample, this clonotype ranks as large. The chain recombines TRBV6-6 with TRBJ1-5, with a weak D call TRBD1 (6 bases). Germline V gives CDR1 MNHNY, CDR2 SVGAGI (reference sequence). Trimming shortened V by 7 bases and J by 7 bases, and 17 bases separated the two germline ends. This CDR3 comprises 14 residues. CDR3 coding DNA: TGTGCCAGCAATACAGGGCCCTGGGGACAGCCCCAGCATTTT. It is translated as CASNTGPWGQPQHF.

By sample share, this clonotype is medium-sized. The V call is TRBV12-3 or TRBV12-4, the J call TRBJ2-3, with D tentatively TRBD2 (6 bases). The CDR3 loop spans 14 amino acids. The V end was cut by 5 bases, the J end by 7 bases, with 16 bases between. Here the CDR3 reads CASSPGESWHTQYF. CDR3 coding DNA: TGTGCCAGCAGTCCGGGGGAGAGTTGGCATACGCAGTATTTT.

Within the sample, this clonotype is medium-sized (0.01 to 0.1%). The chain joins TRBV18 to TRBJ1-1; no clear D. CDR1 is KGHSH and CDR2 is LQKENI in the germline V gene. Trimming removed 3 bases at V and 6 bases at J, with 8 bases between. The CDR3 loop spans 12 amino acids. The CDR3 nucleotides are TGTGCCAGCTCACCGCAATGGGCTGAAGCTTTCTTT. As protein: CASSPQWAEAFF.

By share, this clonotype ranks as large (0.1 to 1%). The chain links TRBV5-1 to TRBJ2-5; D is undetermined. The germline V gene encodes CDR1 SGHRS and CDR2 YFSETQ. Trimming pared 0 bases from V and 6 bases from J, leaving 12 bases between. The CDR3 contains 14 residues. This CDR3 reads CASSLDTPKKTQYF. DNA for the CDR3: TGCGCCAGCAGCTTGGATACCCCCAAGAAGACCCAGTACTTC.

By sample share, this clonotype is medium-sized (0.01 to 0.1%). The chain combines TRBV7-6 with TRBJ2-5; a possible D gene is TRBD2 (7 bases). The CDR3 has 15 amino acids. Germline V gene data show CDR1 as SGHVS and CDR2 as FNYEAQ. The germline V and J ends were trimmed by 5 bases and 2 bases, with 15 bases remaining between them. The CDR3 reads CASSPWGGLQETQYF. As DNA, the CDR3 is TGTGCCAGCAGCCCCTGGGGGGGGCTTCAAGAGACCCAGTACTTC.